This T cell receptor beta chain was recovered during a study of T cells in Graves' hyperthyroidism and ophthalmopathy. This clonotype showed up just once. RNA transcripts provided the source from which TCR beta CDR3 regions were amplified. HTBI primers were the set used in a first-round RT-PCR of the TCR CDR3. MiXCR, run by TCRdb on the multiplex PCR reads, gives a single entry per CDR3 protein. The repertoire has 370,000 or so distinct CDR3 sequences, roughly 13% of them found once; the top ten carry less than 25%. V was pared by 8 bases and J by 5 bases, with 8 bases of the junction left unmatched. The CDR3 runs to 12 residues. Germline V gene sequence: CDR1 SQVTM, CDR2 ANQGSEA.

The material sequenced was blood. The source of this sequence is a man aged 25-45 years with Graves' hyperthyroidism that later progressed to Graves' ophthalmopathy. The chain carries TRBV29-1 and TRBJ2-5; 7 bases align to TRBD1. The CDR3 is CSLRQGWETQYF. In DNA form, the CDR3 reads TGCAGCCTAAGACAGGGATGGGAGACCCAGTACTTC.